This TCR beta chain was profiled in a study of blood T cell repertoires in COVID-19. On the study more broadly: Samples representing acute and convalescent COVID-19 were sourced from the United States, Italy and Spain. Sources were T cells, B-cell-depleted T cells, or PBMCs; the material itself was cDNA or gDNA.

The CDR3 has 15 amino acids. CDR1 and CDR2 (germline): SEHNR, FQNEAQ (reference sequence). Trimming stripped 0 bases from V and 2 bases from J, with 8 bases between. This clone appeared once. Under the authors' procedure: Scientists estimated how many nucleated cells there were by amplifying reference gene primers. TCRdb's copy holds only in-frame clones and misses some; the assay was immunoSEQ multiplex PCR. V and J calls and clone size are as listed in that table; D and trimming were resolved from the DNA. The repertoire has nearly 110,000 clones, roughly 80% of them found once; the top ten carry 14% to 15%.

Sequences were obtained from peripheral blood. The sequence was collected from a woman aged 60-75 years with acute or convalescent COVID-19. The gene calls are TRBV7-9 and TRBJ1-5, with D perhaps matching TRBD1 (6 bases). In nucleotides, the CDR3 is TGTGCCAGCAGCTTAGCTCCAGGGGGCAATCAGCCCCAGCATTTT. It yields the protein CASSLAPGGNQPQHF.